The 21 T cell receptor beta chains below all came from one sample that was sequenced in a study of blood T cell repertoires in COVID-19. TCRdb keeps only in-frame clones here, not all; method: immunoSEQ multiplex PCR. The sample has about 140,000 clones, 88% seen once; the top ten hold about 1.7%. Sequenced material: peripheral blood. These receptors all come from a woman aged 50 to 60 with acute or convalescent COVID-19.

CDR3: CASQEGTALYNEQFF. DNA for the CDR3: TGTGCCAGCCAAGAAGGGACTGCCCTATACAATGAGCAGTTCTTC. The chain combines TRBV2 with TRBJ2-1; D might be TRBD2 (6 bases). Germline loops: CDR1 SNHLY, CDR2 FYNNEI. The CDR3 is 15 residues long. The ends were cut back, 8 bases at V and 4 bases at J, with 18 bases in the middle.

The count of this clone is one. The chain recombines TRBV3-1 (or the pseudogene TRBV3-2) with TRBJ2-5; a weak D match, TRBD2 (5 bases). The CDR3 runs 14 residues. The V gene's germline CDR1 is LGHDT and CDR2 YNNKEL (reference sequence). V was pared by 1 base and J by 7 bases, with 13 bases between. The CDR3 nucleotides are TGTGCCAGCAGCCAAGTCCGGGGTCGGCGGACCCAGTACTTC. Amino acids: CASSQVRGRRTQYF.

The gene calls are TRBV9 and TRBJ2-3, with a weak D call TRBD2 (5 bases). V was shortened by 3 bases and J by 0 bases, with 17 bases between the two germline ends. This CDR3 is 17 amino acids long. CDR1 and CDR2 (germline): SGDLS, YYNGEE. The CDR3 here is CASSANFRRLSTDTQYF. CDR3 bases: TGTGCCAGCAGCGCCAATTTCAGGAGACTAAGCACAGATACGCAGTATTTT.

The rearrangement uses TRBV9 and TRBJ2-5; TRBD2 matches 7 bases. Germline loops: CDR1 SGDLS, CDR2 YYNGEE. The ends lost 0 bases at V and 3 bases at J; junction bases unmatched: 2. The CDR3 is 14 residues long. In nucleotides, the CDR3 is TGTGCCAGCAGCGTAGACGGGAGGAAAGAGACCCAGTACTTC. Protein: CASSVDGRKETQYF.

This clone was picked up one time. The chain joins TRBV27 to TRBJ1-2; D might be TRBD1 (6 bases). The CDR3 has 15 residues. With 6 bases removed from V and 4 bases from J, the gap between germline ends came to 18 bases. From germline, CDR1 is MNHEY and CDR2 SMNVEV (reference sequence). CDR3 sequence: CASSSNQGLGYGYTF. The CDR3 nucleotides are TGTGCCAGCAGCTCGAATCAGGGGTTGGGCTATGGCTACACCTTC.

The chain has TRBV5-1 and TRBJ1-2, with D possibly being TRBD1 (5 bases). V was cut by 4 bases and J by 7 bases, with 17 bases left in between. Germline V lookup: CDR1 SGHRS, CDR2 YFSETQ. The CDR3 spans 14 residues. This CDR3 is CASSPTRGGSGYTF. DNA for the CDR3: TGCGCCAGCAGCCCAACGCGGGGGGGATCTGGCTACACCTTC.

The chain has TRBV6-5 and TRBJ1-2; D unclear. Germline CDR1 and CDR2: MNHEY and SVGAGI. The CDR3 is 15 residues long. V was clipped by 0 bases and J by 3 bases, with 11 bases between them. The CDR3 here is CASSYSSAGHYGYTF. CDR3 nucleotides: TGTGCCAGCAGTTACTCGAGCGCCGGTCACTATGGCTACACCTTC.

The genes are TRBV6-6 and TRBJ2-3, with D possibly matching TRBD2 (6 bases). V was pared by 4 bases and J by 4 bases, with 15 bases between. Germline-derived CDR1 and CDR2 are MNHNY and SVGAGI (reference sequence). The CDR3 sequence is 15 residues long. DNA of the CDR3: TGTGCCAGCAGTTCCACCGGGAGAGGGCCAGATACGCAGTATTTT. Translation: CASSSTGRGPDTQYF.

The CDR3 DNA sequence: TGTGCCAGCGGCGCTGGGCAGACAAGCTACGAGCAGTACTTC. Its translation is CASGAGQTSYEQYF. The rearrangement joins TRBV6-6 to TRBJ2-7; D is unclear. Germline CDR1 reads MNHNY; CDR2 reads SVGAGI (reference sequence). Trimming pared 8 bases from V and 3 bases from J, leaving 17 bases between. This CDR3 is 14 amino acids long.

The sample holds one count of this clone. The chain is built from TRBV7-6 and TRBJ2-7; 7 nucleotides align to TRBD2. The V and J ends lost 2 bases and 4 bases, in that order; junction bases with no gene match: 11. Germline assignment: CDR1 SGHVS and CDR2 FNYEAQ. The CDR3 covers 16 residues. CDR3 DNA sequence: TGTGCCAGCAGCTTATTTACGGCCAGCGGGAATTACGAGCAGTACTTC. Protein product: CASSLFTASGNYEQYF.

J is TRBJ1-1 and V is TRBV5-6; tentative D call: TRBD1 (6 bases). The CDR3 is 14 residues long. Trimming cost V 5 bases and J 4 bases, with 15 bases left between them. Germline V lookup: CDR1 SGHDT, CDR2 YYEEEE. The CDR3 spells CASRSGTQITEAFF. As DNA, the CDR3 is TGTGCCAGCAGGTCCGGGACACAGATCACTGAAGCTTTCTTT.

This clone was seen a few times. CDR3 region: CASSGQAGTGIDNEQFF. The DNA of the CDR3 is TGTGCCAGCAGCGGACAAGCCGGGACAGGGATCGACAATGAGCAGTTCTTC. The V gene is TRBV11-2, the J gene TRBJ2-1; 9 nucleotides line up with TRBD1. J was trimmed by 5 bases and V by 5 bases; bases with no gene match: 13. This CDR3 has 17 amino acids. In germline, CDR1 is SGHAT, CDR2 FQNNGV.

The rearrangement uses TRBV5-1 and TRBJ1-5; 7 positions match TRBD1. Unmatched junction bases numbered 5, after V lost 2 bases and J lost 3 bases. Germline V gene sequence: CDR1 SGHRS, CDR2 YFSETQ. The CDR3 runs 15 residues. The DNA of the CDR3 is TGCGCCAGCAGCTTCGGGACAGAGGTCAATCAGCCCCAGCATTTT. This gives the protein CASSFGTEVNQPQHF.

V gene TRBV4-1 combines with J gene TRBJ1-2; 8 nucleotides agree with TRBD1. V lost 1 base to trimming and J lost 3 bases; unmatched junction nucleotides: 7. The germline V gene encodes CDR1 MGHRA and CDR2 YSYEKL. The CDR3 sequence is 16 residues long. The CDR3, as DNA: TGCGCCAGCAGCCAAGTCTCAGGGGGCGCTGACTATGGCTACACCTTC. As protein: CASSQVSGGADYGYTF.

The chain has TRBV5-1 and TRBJ1-2, with D perhaps TRBD1 (5 bases). Germline-derived CDR1 and CDR2 are SGHRS and YFSETQ. V was shortened by 7 bases and J by 8 bases, with 15 bases between the two germline ends. The CDR3 is 12 amino acids. CDR3 sequence reads: CASRPEEGGYTF. The CDR3 DNA reads TGCGCCAGCCGCCCGGAGGAGGGGGGCTACACCTTC.

The chain is built from TRBV28 and TRBJ2-3, with 10 nucleotides matching TRBD1. Trimming cost V 2 bases and J 3 bases; bases outside gene matches: 5. Germline V lookup: CDR1 MDHEN, CDR2 SYDVKM. The CDR3 totals 16 residues. The CDR3 here is CASSLGGTGVTDTQYF. CDR3 nucleotide sequence: TGTGCCAGCAGTTTAGGGGGGACAGGGGTGACAGATACGCAGTATTTT.

The rearrangement joins TRBV18 to TRBJ2-7; 7 bases line up with TRBD2. This CDR3 region has 14 residues. Germline V gives CDR1 KGHSH, CDR2 LQKENI. The V gene end was trimmed by 4 bases and the J gene end by 1 base; junction bases not matched to a gene: 4. The CDR3 loop reads CASSLVGGSYEQYF. In DNA, the CDR3 is TGTGCCAGCTCACTTGTGGGAGGGTCCTACGAGCAGTACTTC.

This CDR3 reads CASSLYYYGYTF. CDR3 bases: TGTGCCAGCAGTTTATATTACTATGGCTACACCTTC. The V and J genes are TRBV12-3 or TRBV12-4 and TRBJ1-2; D uncertain. V was shortened by 2 bases and J by 3 bases, with 4 bases between the two germline ends. The CDR3 runs to 12 residues.

The V call is TRBV9, the J call TRBJ2-6; perhaps TRBD1 as D (5 bases). The CDR3 extends over 15 amino acids. V gave up 3 bases and J gave up 2 bases, with 9 bases separating them. In germline, CDR1 is SGDLS, CDR2 YYNGEE. The CDR3 protein is CASSAKGTGANVLTF. The CDR3 nucleotides are TGTGCCAGCAGCGCCAAGGGGACTGGGGCCAACGTCCTGACTTTC.

The gene calls are TRBV11-2 and TRBJ1-2; D unresolved. Germline V lookup: CDR1 SGHAT, CDR2 FQNNGV. The V gene lost 7 bases and the J gene lost 0 bases, with 12 bases spanning the gap. CDR3 length: 14 amino acids. This CDR3 is CASTFGESNYGYTF. In nucleotides, the CDR3 is TGTGCCAGCACCTTCGGGGAGTCTAACTATGGCTACACCTTC.

The chain recombines TRBV19 with TRBJ2-1; the match to TRBD2 covers 8 bases. After removal of 5 bases from V and 9 bases from J, the junction contained 9 bases not matched to a gene. The germline CDR1 and CDR2 sequences are LNHDA and SQIVND (reference sequence). The CDR3 has 14 residues. CDR3: CASSPGTRRAEQFF. CDR3 bases: TGTGCCAGTAGTCCGGGGACTAGGAGGGCTGAGCAGTTCTTC.